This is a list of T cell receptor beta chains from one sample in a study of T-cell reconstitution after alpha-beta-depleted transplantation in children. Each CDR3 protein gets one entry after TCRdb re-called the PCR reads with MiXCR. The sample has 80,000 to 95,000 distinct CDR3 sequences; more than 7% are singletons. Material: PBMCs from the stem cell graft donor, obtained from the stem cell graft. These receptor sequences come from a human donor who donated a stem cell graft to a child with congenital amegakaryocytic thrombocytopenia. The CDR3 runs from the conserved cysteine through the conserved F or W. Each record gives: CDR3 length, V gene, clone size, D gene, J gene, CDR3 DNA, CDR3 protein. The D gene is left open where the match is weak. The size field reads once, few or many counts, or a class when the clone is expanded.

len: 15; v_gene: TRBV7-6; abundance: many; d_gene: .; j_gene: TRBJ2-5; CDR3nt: TGTGCCAGCAGCTGGCTTGGGGCCTCCGGGGAGACCCAGTACTTC; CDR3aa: CASSWLGASGETQYF
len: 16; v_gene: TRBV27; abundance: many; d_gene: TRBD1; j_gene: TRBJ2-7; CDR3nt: TGTGCCAGCAGTTTATCGAGGGGGCCGAATACCTACGAGCAGTACTTC; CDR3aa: CASSLSRGPNTYEQYF
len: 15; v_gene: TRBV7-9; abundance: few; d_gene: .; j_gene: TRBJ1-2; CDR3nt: TGTGCCAGCAGGGCCGGGGCCACCCCTAACTATGGCTACACCTTC; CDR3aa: CASRAGATPNYGYTF
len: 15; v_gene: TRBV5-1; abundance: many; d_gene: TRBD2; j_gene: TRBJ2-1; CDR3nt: TGCGCCAGCAGCTTGTTTGGGGGGGACTACAATGAGCAGTTCTTC; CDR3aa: CASSLFGGDYNEQFF
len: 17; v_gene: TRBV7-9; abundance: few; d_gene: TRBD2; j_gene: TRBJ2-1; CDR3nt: TGTGCCAGCAGCCGCACTGGGAGCGGGAGGGTTTTCAATGAGCAGTTCTTC; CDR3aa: CASSRTGSGRVFNEQFF
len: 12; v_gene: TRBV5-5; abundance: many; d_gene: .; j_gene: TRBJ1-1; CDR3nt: TGTGCCAGCAGCCCGGCGAGGACTGAAGCTTTCTTT; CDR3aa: CASSPARTEAFF
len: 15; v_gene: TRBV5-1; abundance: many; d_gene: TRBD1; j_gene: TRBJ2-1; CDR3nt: TGCGCCAGCAGCTTCGGACAGGACTCCTACAATGAGCAGTTCTTC; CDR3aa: CASSFGQDSYNEQFF
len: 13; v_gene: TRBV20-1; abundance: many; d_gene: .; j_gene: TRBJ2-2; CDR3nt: TGCAGTGCGGGGGGAGCGGACACCGGGGAGCTGTTTTTT; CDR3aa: CSAGGADTGELFF
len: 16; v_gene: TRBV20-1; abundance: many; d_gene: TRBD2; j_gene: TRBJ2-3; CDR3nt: TGCAGTGCTAGCAGGACTAGCGGGGGGGAAGGAGATACGCAGTATTTT; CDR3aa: CSASRTSGGEGDTQYF
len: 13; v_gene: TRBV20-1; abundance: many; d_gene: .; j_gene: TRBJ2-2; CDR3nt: TGCAGTGCTAGCTGGAGTAGAACCGGGGAGCTGTTTTTT; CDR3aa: CSASWSRTGELFF
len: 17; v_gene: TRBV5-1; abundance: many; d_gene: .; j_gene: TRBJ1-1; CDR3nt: TGCGCCAGCAGCTTGGGGGCAGGGGCCCTCATGAACACTGAAGCTTTCTTT; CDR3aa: CASSLGAGALMNTEAFF
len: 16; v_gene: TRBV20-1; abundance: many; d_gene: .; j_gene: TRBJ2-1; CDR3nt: TGCAGTGCTGAAGGACAGTATGCCTCCTCCTACAATGAGCAGTTCTTC; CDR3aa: CSAEGQYASSYNEQFF
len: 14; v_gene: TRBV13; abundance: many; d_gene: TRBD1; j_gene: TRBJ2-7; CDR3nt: TGTGCCAGCAGCTTTGGGACAGGGGCCTACGAGCAGTACTTC; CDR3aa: CASSFGTGAYEQYF
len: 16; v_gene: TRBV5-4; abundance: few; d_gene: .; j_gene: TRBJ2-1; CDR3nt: TGTGCCAGCAGCTTGGACCCTAGGGGTACCTACAATGAGCAGTTCTTC; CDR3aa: CASSLDPRGTYNEQFF
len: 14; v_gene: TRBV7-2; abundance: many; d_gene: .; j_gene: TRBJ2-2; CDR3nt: TGTGCCAGCAGCTCCCGACCGGTCACCGGGGAGCTGTTTTTT; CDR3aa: CASSSRPVTGELFF